Described below is a single T cell receptor beta chain sequence and its context. There are a few counts of this clonotype. Its antigen is not yet known. Base qualities are not provided; no much larger clone lies one nucleotide away. The data originate from a study of tumor-infiltrating lymphocytes in primary liver carcinoma (dated by TCRdb to about 2017). Study-level background: Four or five patients with histopathologically diagnosed primary liver carcinoma underwent surgical resection in China between November 2015 and March 2016. The five patients, three men and two women aged 30 to 69 years, had hepatocellular carcinoma (four) or combined HCC and intrahepatic cholangiocarcinoma (one). Tumors of the five patients were stage T1-T3 N0M0 with maximum diameters of roughly 4.2 to 11 cm. Each sample produced about 3.65 to 7.13 million productive TCRbeta reads, and read depth showed no significant difference between tissue types. For each liver tumor, the study sampled five regions along with adjacent normal tissue and blood, and applied TCRbeta repertoire sequencing, expression microarrays and whole-exome sequencing. A total of 35 specimens from 5 patients, comprising approximately 25 tumor regions, 5 adjacent noncancerous liver tissues and 5 peripheral blood samples, were covered by TCRbeta repertoire sequencing. High reproducibility was observed for the technical replicate repertoires, with mean shared-clone rates about 0.89 and correlation coefficients above 0.98. The investigation overall reported the following: The top 250 clones accounted for a significantly greater share of the repertoire in tumors than in blood (p = 0.039). With just a few patients in the study, the authors point out that the findings should be validated in a larger study. Since the samples were bulk and unsorted, there was no way to compare CD4+ and CD8+ T cell repertoires. Only the TCR beta chain was sequenced, so true repertoire diversity is likely underestimated because unpaired alpha chains were not captured. Repertoire overlap was found to be higher between tumor regions (mean approximately 36%) than between tumor-adjacent (roughly 17%) or tumor-blood (about 15%) pairs, consistent with antigen-driven expansion.

The CDR3 covers 11 residues, taking in both the cysteine and the phenylalanine. CDR3 DNA only is kept here, 33 bases in frame from base 1. Taken from the germline V gene, the CDR1 and CDR2 loops are ENHRY and SYGVKD. RNA from unsorted whole blood was extracted with TRIzol reagent, and germline DNA was obtained with the DNeasy Blood & Tissue kit. Patients had chronic HBV infection and were treatment-naive at sampling. Approximately 4.1 milliliters of peripheral blood were collected into K2EDTA tubes before surgery. TCRbeta-specific cDNA was reverse-transcribed from approximately 500 ng total RNA using a constant-region primer and ProtoScript II reverse transcriptase. Three nested multiplex PCR rounds, following a slightly modified ARM-PCR procedure, were used to build the TCRbeta libraries. The first two PCR rounds used multiplex TRBV1-TRBV30 forward primers with a Cbeta reverse primer, each for about 11 cycles. Sample barcodes and Illumina adapters were added in a final 25-cycle PCR using Deep VentR polymerase. Before sequencing, amplicons of 200-500 bp were purified from gel using a QIAquick gel extraction kit. The TCRbeta amplicons were sequenced with 250-bp paired-end reads on an Illumina HiSeq 2500. Per the authors' processing: Reads were quality-trimmed with Trimmomatic v0.33, and paired reads were merged with FLASH v1.2.11 to recover full CDR3 sequences. V, D and J germline segments were assigned to the rearranged TCRbeta sequences by MiGEC v1.2.1b. VDJtools v1.0.0 computed clonotype statistics and Shannon-Wiener diversity indices. To reduce sampling bias, subsequent analyses other than the diversity analysis used only the 250 most abundant clonotypes in each sample. TCRdb trimmed public reads at Q25 via fastp, called clones via MiXCR and kept in-frame beta chains. Identical CDR3 proteins give one entry, which carries the most common genes and DNA. The V and J calls were determined by TCRdb, not by the authors. A total of roughly 180,000 distinct CDR3 sequences appear in this sample, about 60% of them only once. In total, the top ten clones hold 72% of the sample.

The TCR originated in a middle-aged man with primary liver carcinoma and hepatitis B virus infection. The sequenced sample consisted of peripheral blood. The rearranged segments are TRBV10-3 and TRBJ2-3, with TRBD2 matching 7 junction bases. The CDR3 reads as follows: CAGGEGDTQYF. The bases read TGTGCTGGGGGGGAAGGAGATACGCAGTATTTT.